Listed below are T cell receptor beta chains from one sample, sequenced in a study of HIV-infected patients and healthy controls. TCRdb recomputed calls from the 5' RACE reads with MiXCR, one row per CDR3 protein. The sample consists of about 9,300 distinct CDR3 sequences, about 6% of them appearing once. The sequencing sample was made of blood. Receptors were obtained from an adult in good health. Both conserved end residues are part of each CDR3. D genes are given only for firm matches. Clone sizes are given selectively: once, few, many, or a class where the clone is expanded.

TRBJ1-2 TRBD1 medium-sized TRBV9 TGTGCCAGCAGCCCAGGGGGTAACTATGGCTACACCTTC CASSPGGNYGYTF
TRBJ1-1 TRBD1 medium-sized TRBV6-1 TGTGCCAGCAGTCATACAGGGGGCACTGAAGCTTTCTTT CASSHTGGTEAFF
TRBJ1-5 - many TRBV7-2 TGTGCCAGCAGCTTATCGGGGGTCAGCAATCAGCCCCAGCATTTT CASSLSGVSNQPQHF
TRBJ2-7 - many TRBV24-1 TGTGCCACCAGTGTTACTCGGGACGGAACCTACGAGCAGTACTTC CATSVTRDGTYEQYF
TRBJ2-1 - medium-sized TRBV6-2/TRBV6-3 TGTGCCAGCAGTTACTCGATTAATGAGCAGTTCTTC CASSYSINEQFF
TRBJ2-5 - - TRBV2 TGTGCCAGCAGAGAACTAGCTTTTGGGATGGAGACCCAGTACTTC CASRELAFGMETQYF
TRBJ1-3 TRBD1 medium-sized TRBV29-1 TGCAGCGTTGAAGATCGGCTGGCAGGGGGGATAAACACCATATATTTT CSVEDRLAGGINTIYF
TRBJ1-2 - many TRBV7-2 TGTGCCAGCAGCAGTGGAGGGTTGTCTGCCTATGGCTACACCTTC CASSSGGLSAYGYTF
TRBJ2-1 TRBD2 medium-sized TRBV28 TGTGCCAGCAGTTTAATGGCTAGCGGGGGCCATGAGCAGTTCTTC CASSLMASGGHEQFF
TRBJ2-5 - many TRBV6-2/TRBV6-3 TGTGCCAGCAGTATAGTACTTCGCGAGACCCAGTACTTC CASSIVLRETQYF
TRBJ2-5 - medium-sized TRBV6-2/TRBV6-3 TGTGCCAGCAGTTACCAGCCTTTTGCTGATGAGACCCAGTACTTC CASSYQPFADETQYF
TRBJ1-2 - medium-sized TRBV29-1 TGCAGCGCTGTAGTCGGATCCTATGGCTACACCTTC CSAVVGSYGYTF
TRBJ2-5 - few TRBV7-2 TGTGCCAGCAGCTTAACGGGTGGGGCCGGGCCAGAGACCCAGTACTTC CASSLTGGAGPETQYF
TRBJ1-4 - medium-sized TRBV6-5 TGTGCCAGCATGGGCAATGAAAAACTGTTTTTT CASMGNEKLFF
TRBJ1-5 TRBD1 many TRBV10-3 TGTGCCATCAGAGATGGGACAGGGGCGGCTCAGCCCCAGCATTTT CAIRDGTGAAQPQHF
TRBJ2-1 - many TRBV29-1 TGCAGCGCTGGGGCCAGCTCCTACAATGAGCAGTTCTTC CSAGASSYNEQFF
TRBJ2-3 - many TRBV7-9 TGTGCCAGCAGCCGACTAGGCGGAGGCACAGATACGCAGTATTTT CASSRLGGGTDTQYF
TRBJ1-4 TRBD1 many TRBV24-1 TGTGCCACCAGTGGGGGGACAGGGTACGAAAAACTGTTTTTT CATSGGTGYEKLFF
TRBJ2-1 - medium-sized TRBV24-1 TGTGCCACCAGTGATGCCAGGGGATGGGACAATGAGCAGTTCTTC CATSDARGWDNEQFF
TRBJ2-5 - few TRBV4-1 TGCGCCAGCAGCCAAGAAGGTGGCAGGAGGGTCGGGGAGTCGACACAAGAGACCCAGTACTTC CASSQEGGRRVGESTQETQYF
TRBJ2-7 TRBD2 medium-sized TRBV29-1 TGCAGCGTGATCGTCAGCGGGGGCTACGAGCAGTACTTC CSVIVSGGYEQYF
TRBJ2-1 - medium-sized TRBV12-2 TGTGCAAGTCGCTTCTCCGGGACTAGGGAGCGCAATGAGCAGTTCTTC CASRFSGTRERNEQFF
TRBJ1-2 TRBD1 - TRBV2 TGTGCCAGCAGTGAACCTGGGACAGAGTTCTATGGCTACACCTTC CASSEPGTEFYGYTF
TRBJ2-5 - medium-sized TRBV7-2 TGTGCCAGCAGCTTACAACCTCAAGAGACCCAGTACTTC CASSLQPQETQYF
TRBJ2-3 - medium-sized TRBV6-6 TGTGCCAGCAGTTTCGGGCACCGACTAGTGTTGGACACAGATACGCAGTATTTT CASSFGHRLVLDTDTQYF
TRBJ2-6 - medium-sized TRBV28 TGTGCCAGCAGTCGGACGGCCTCTGGGGCCAACGTCCTGACTTTC CASSRTASGANVLTF
TRBJ2-5 TRBD1 - TRBV5-1 TGCGCCAGCAGTCCGGGGACAGGGGGGTACCAAGAGACCCAGTACTTC CASSPGTGGYQETQYF
TRBJ1-1 - few TRBV20-1 TGCAGTGCTAGGGGAACTCGCAGGCCTGACACTGAAGCTTTCTTT CSARGTRRPDTEAFF
TRBJ2-1 - many TRBV20-1 TGCAGTGCGGTAGGGAGGGGGATCAATGAGCAGTTCTTC CSAVGRGINEQFF
TRBJ2-4 TRBD1 medium-sized TRBV20-1 TGCAGTGCTAGAAGGACAGGGGACATTCAGTACTTC CSARRTGDIQYF
TRBJ2-1 - medium-sized TRBV27 TGTGCCAGCAGTTTCCTCGACCGAGAGCAGTTCTTC CASSFLDREQFF
TRBJ2-5 TRBD2 many TRBV6-2/TRBV6-3 TGTGCCAGCAGTTCCCGGGAGGGGATCGAACAAGAGACCCAGTACTTC CASSSREGIEQETQYF
TRBJ2-4 TRBD1 - TRBV6-5 TGTGCCAGCAGTTACTCGGGCCCATGGGACAGTAAAAACGCCAAAAACATTCAGTACTTC CASSYSGPWDSKNAKNIQYF
TRBJ2-3 TRBD1 - TRBV6-1 TGTGCCAGCAGTGAAGCTTCTGGGACAGGGGCAGATACGCAGTATTTT CASSEASGTGADTQYF
TRBJ2-3 TRBD2 medium-sized TRBV4-3 TGCGCCAGCAGCCAAGAGCGGGAGGGCACAGATACGCAGTATTTT CASSQEREGTDTQYF
TRBJ2-7 - many TRBV6-5 TGTGCCAGCACCACGGGGTCCTACGAGCAGTACTTC CASTTGSYEQYF
TRBJ2-1 TRBD2 medium-sized TRBV4-3 TGCGCCAGCAGCCAAGATAGCGCGGGAGAGGGGACCTACAATGAGCAGTTCTTC CASSQDSAGEGTYNEQFF
TRBJ2-5 - medium-sized TRBV11-2 TGTGCCAGCAGCTTAGGTTCCGTCCAAGAGACCCAGTACTTC CASSLGSVQETQYF
TRBJ2-1 - - TRBV5-4 TGTGCCAGCAGCTTGGCCGAGCGGAGCTCCTACAATGAGCAGTTCTTC CASSLAERSSYNEQFF
TRBJ2-1 - many TRBV20-1 TGCAGTGCTCCCCCCCCCAGCGCGTACTACAATGAGCAGTTCTTC CSAPPPSAYYNEQFF
TRBJ1-5 - many TRBV5-4 TGTGCCAGCAGCTTGGGGGGGGATCAGCCCCAGCATTTT CASSLGGDQPQHF
TRBJ1-4 - medium-sized TRBV23-1 TGCGCCAGCAGTCAATCTGGGGGCAGCTATAATGAAAAACTGTTTTTT CASSQSGGSYNEKLFF
TRBJ1-1 - medium-sized TRBV5-1 TGCGCCAGCAGCTTGGGGACGGCTCACACTGAAGCTTTCTTT CASSLGTAHTEAFF
TRBJ2-7 TRBD1 many TRBV28 TGTGCCAGCAGTGATCATCCGGGACAGGGGGCATACGAGCAGTACTTC CASSDHPGQGAYEQYF
TRBJ2-3 - medium-sized TRBV7-2 TGTGCCAGCAGCTTAGGCGGATCGGATACGCAGTATTTT CASSLGGSDTQYF
TRBJ2-1 - - TRBV28 TGTGCCAGCAGTTTACGACGGGAGTATAATGAGCAGTTCTTC CASSLRREYNEQFF
TRBJ2-6 - medium-sized TRBV6-5 TGTGCCAGCAGAACAACTAGCTCTGGGGCCAACGTCCTGACTTTC CASRTTSSGANVLTF
TRBJ2-1 TRBD2 medium-sized TRBV6-2/TRBV6-3 TGTGCCAGCAGTAGGATACGCGGGGGACGGTTGACTAGCGGGAGGTTATACAATGAGCAGTTCTTC CASSRIRGGRLTSGRLYNEQFF
TRBJ1-5 - medium-sized TRBV19 TGTGCCAGTAGTATCTCGACGGATAGCAATCAGCCCCAGCATTTT CASSISTDSNQPQHF
TRBJ1-6 - medium-sized TRBV18 TGTGCCAGCTCGCTTTTACCAGGCAAGTGGGGGGCGAAAGAATCACCCCTCCACTTT CASSLLPGKWGAKESPLHF
TRBJ1-5 - few TRBV7-2 TGTGCCAGCAGCTTAGCCCGCCAGAACAATCAGCCCCAGCATTTT CASSLARQNNQPQHF
TRBJ1-5 - medium-sized TRBV2 TGTGCCAGCACCCCCCAAGTAAACAATCAGCCCCAGCATTTT CASTPQVNNQPQHF
TRBJ2-1 TRBD1 many TRBV5-4 TGTGCCAGCAGCACAGACAGGGGAAGCTACAATGAGCAGTTCTTC CASSTDRGSYNEQFF